This TCR beta chain derives from a study of blood T cell repertoires in COVID-19. V lost 5 bases and J lost 3; bases outside the gene matches: 8. The V gene's germline CDR1 is MDHEN and CDR2 SYDVKM. The length of the CDR3 is 16 residues. As handled by the study authors: Estimates of nucleated cell counts were drawn from the amplification of reference gene primers. Method: immunoSEQ multiplex PCR; TCRdb's copy keeps in-frame clones and lacks some. Clone size and the V and J calls come from that table; the DNA yielded D and trimming. This sample has 170,000 or so clones; roughly nine tenths occur once, and the top ten carry more than 6.5%. Participants spanned ages roughly 18 to 95 years and resided in 20 to 25 US areas.

The sequencing input was PBMCs or T cells enriched from blood (not recorded which). The chain links TRBV28 to TRBJ2-3; 10 bases fit TRBD2. This receptor was obtained from a woman aged 50 to 60 who had recovered from COVID-19. CDR3 residues: CASSPRPGLATDTQYF. The CDR3 bases are TGTGCCAGCAGTCCACGGCCGGGACTAGCGACAGATACGCAGTATTTT.